This T cell receptor (beta chain) is drawn from a study of shared clonotypes between healthy human individuals. Study-level results: Collection of samples was limited to blood; tissue repertoires likely differ. The genetic and exposure-history diversity represented was limited by few donors.

The CDR3 is 20 amino acids. The V gene end was trimmed by 2 bases and the J gene end by 6 bases; junction bases not matched to a gene: 20. Germline-derived CDR1 and CDR2 are SGHTA and FQGTGA. Original analysis: ImmunoSEQ output held junction-only sequences without quality scores, so filtering differed. Produced via immunoSEQ multiplex PCR; TCRdb's table is partial and in-frame only. V and J calls plus clone size are reproduced from that table; the DNA served to infer D and trimming. This repertoire shows 450,000 to 600,000 clones, around three quarters found once; its top ten account for approximately 12%. On this clone itself: Its antigen is currently unknown.

Material for sequencing was PBMCs. This TCR was recovered from a woman aged 40 to 55 in good health. Some clones in this sample may be carry-over from other donors' samples. This sequence joins TRBV7-3 and TRBJ2-3, with TRBD2 identical over 10 bases. CDR3 sequence (DNA): TGTGCCAGCAGCTTAGGTCGACAGGGGCACAGCGGGAGGGCCCCCGATACGCAGTATTTT. Encoded protein: CASSLGRQGHSGRAPDTQYF.